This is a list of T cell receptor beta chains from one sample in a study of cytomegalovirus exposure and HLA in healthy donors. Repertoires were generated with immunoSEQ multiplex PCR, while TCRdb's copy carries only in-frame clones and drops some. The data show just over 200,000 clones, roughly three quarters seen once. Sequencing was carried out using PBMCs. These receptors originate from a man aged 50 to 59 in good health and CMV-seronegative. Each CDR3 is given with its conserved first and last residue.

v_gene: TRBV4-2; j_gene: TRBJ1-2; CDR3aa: CASSQDTGDYGYTF
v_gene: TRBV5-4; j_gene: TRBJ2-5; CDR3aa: CASSFTGGQETQYF
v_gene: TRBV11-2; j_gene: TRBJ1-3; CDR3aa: CASSLPGTGNTIYF
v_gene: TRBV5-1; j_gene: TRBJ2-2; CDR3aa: CASSLEHAGELFF
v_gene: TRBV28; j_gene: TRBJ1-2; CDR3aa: CASSLNGYHPWNRGRFMGYGYTF
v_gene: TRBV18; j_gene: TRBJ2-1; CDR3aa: CASSPLLGTGGATYNEQFF
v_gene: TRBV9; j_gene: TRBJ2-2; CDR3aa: CASSVALAGGIGELFF
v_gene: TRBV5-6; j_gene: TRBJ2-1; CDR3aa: CASSTSGREGGFF
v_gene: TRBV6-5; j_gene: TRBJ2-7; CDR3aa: CASSSGTSGGSYEQYF
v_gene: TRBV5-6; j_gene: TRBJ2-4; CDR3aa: CASSLTLAGGDIQYF
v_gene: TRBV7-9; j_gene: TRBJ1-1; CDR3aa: CASSFGTATEAFF
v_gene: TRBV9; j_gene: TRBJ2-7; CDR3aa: CASSVADSYEQYF
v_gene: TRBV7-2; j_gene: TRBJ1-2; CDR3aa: CASSLVGGGRNGYTF
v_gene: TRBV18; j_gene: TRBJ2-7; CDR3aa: CASSPGTGPYEQYF
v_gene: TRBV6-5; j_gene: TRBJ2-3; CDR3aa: CASSYRGGDTQYF
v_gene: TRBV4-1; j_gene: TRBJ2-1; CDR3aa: CASSQGLPQGEQFF
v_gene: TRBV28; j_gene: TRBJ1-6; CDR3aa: CASSSPGPRYTSPLHF
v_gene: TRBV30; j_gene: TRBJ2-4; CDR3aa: CAWSVPSGENIQYF
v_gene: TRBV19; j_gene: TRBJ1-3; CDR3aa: CASRSDRAAGNTIYF
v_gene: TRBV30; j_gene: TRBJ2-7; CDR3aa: CAWGTGLTYEQYF
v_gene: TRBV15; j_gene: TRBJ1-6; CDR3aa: CATSREQGDSPLHF
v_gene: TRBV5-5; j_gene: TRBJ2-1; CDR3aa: CASSFSAGVEGNEQFF
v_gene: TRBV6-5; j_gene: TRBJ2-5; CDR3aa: CASSLSAQETQYF
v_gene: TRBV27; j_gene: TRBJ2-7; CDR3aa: CASSLSPFAAGTNYEQYF
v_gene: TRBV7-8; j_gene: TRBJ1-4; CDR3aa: CASSARDRGLFSEKLFF
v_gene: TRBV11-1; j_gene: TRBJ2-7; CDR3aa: CASSLAFTGTVAYEQYF
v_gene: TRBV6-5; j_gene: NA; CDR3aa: CASSQTRTLEQYF
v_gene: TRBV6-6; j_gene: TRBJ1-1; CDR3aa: CASSYRDPRDRVEAFF
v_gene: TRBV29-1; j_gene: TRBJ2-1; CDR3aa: CSVDGLRSSEQFF
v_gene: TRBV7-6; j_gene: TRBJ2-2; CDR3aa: CASSSLAGGPDGELFF
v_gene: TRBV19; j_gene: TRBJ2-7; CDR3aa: CASSIGTGSYEQYF
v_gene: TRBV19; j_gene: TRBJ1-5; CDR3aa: CASNPRFRGSNQPQHF
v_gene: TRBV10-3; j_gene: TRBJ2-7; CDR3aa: CAISATDREVGEQYF
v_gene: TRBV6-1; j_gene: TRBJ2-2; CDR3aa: CASRAGGSTGELFF
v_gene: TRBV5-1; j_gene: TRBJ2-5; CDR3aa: CASSPFLGGPGETQYF
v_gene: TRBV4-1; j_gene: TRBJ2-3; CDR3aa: CASSQLTSGFTDTQYF
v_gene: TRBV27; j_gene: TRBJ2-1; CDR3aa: CASSPRTGTINEQFF
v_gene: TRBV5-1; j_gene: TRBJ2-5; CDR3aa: CASSPTGSIETQYF
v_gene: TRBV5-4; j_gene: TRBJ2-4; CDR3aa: CASSLAQNAKNIQYF
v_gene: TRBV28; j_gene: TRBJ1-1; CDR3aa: CASSSPPGGYNTEAFF
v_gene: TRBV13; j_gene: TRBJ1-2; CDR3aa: CASSLGTGRYGYTF
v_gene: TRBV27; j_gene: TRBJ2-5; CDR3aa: CASSLSFGSIAGRLQETQYF
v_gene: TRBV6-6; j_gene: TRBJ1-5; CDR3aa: CASSPSGGTNQPQHF
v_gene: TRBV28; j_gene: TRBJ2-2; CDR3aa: CASSLSSFSQFRSGNTGELFF
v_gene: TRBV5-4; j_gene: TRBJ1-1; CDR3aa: CASSMQRQGVTEAFF
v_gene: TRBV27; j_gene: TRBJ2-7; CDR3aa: CASRGGGGYEQYF
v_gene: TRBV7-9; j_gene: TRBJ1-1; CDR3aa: CASSKGGRRTEAFF
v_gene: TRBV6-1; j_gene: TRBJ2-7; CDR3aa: CASSEASWGDRALGQYF
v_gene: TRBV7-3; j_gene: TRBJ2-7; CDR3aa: CASSLIAGEAYEQYF
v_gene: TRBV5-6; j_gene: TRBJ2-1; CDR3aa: CASSFSGRTGNEQFF
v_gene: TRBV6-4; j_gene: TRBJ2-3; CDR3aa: CASSDSRTSGTDTQYF
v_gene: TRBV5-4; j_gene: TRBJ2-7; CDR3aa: CASSFRDRGNEQYF
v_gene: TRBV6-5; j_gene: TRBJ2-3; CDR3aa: CASRGTGSYTQYF
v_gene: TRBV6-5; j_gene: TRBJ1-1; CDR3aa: CASSPGTVADTEAFF
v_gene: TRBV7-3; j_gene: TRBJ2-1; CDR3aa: CASSDSGRAPYNEQFF
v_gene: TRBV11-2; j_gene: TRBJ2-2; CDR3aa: CASSLRQATGELFF
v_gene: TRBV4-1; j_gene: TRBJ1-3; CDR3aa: CASIPSDTRRRGSGNTIYF
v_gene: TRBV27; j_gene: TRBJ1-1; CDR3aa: CASSLGNRGGNTEAFF
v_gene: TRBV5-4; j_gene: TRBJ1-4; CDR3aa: CASSGPGQKDEKLFF
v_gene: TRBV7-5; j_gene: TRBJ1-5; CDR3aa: CVRSFVRGLSNQPQHF